This TCR beta chain was found in a study of cytomegalovirus exposure and HLA in healthy donors. CDR3 size: 15 residues. Germline V CDR1 and CDR2: SNHLY, FYNNEI. With V trimmed by 2 bases and J by 1 base, 2 bases remained unmatched. Method: immunoSEQ multiplex PCR; TCRdb's copy keeps in-frame clones and lacks some. There are 250,000 to 350,000 clones in the sample; more than 80% occur only once, and around 0.8% lies in the top ten. The rearrangement links TRBV2 to TRBJ1-3, with 7 nucleotides matching TRBD1. This TCR came from a woman between 18 and 30 years old in good health and CMV-seronegative. Sequenced: PBMCs. For the CDR3, the DNA is TGTGCCAGCAGTGAAAACAGGGGTTCTGGAAACACCATATATTTT. It is translated as CASSENRGSGNTIYF.